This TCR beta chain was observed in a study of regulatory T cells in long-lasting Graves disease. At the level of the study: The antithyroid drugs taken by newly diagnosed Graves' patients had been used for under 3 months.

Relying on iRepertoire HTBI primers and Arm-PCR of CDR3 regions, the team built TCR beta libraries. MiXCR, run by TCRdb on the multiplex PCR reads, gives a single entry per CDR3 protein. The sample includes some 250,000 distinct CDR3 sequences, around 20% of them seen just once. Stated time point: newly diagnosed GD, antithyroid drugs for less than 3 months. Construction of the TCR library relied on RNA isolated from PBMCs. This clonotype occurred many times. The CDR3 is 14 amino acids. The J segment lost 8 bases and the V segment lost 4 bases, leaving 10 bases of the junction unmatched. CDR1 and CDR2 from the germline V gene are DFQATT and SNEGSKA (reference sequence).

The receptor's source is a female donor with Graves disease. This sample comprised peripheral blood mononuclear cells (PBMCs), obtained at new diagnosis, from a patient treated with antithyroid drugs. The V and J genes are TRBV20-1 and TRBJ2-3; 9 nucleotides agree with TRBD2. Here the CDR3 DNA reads TGCAGTGCTAAGGCTAGCGGGATACGGAGTACGCAGTATTTT. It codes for CSAKASGIRSTQYF.